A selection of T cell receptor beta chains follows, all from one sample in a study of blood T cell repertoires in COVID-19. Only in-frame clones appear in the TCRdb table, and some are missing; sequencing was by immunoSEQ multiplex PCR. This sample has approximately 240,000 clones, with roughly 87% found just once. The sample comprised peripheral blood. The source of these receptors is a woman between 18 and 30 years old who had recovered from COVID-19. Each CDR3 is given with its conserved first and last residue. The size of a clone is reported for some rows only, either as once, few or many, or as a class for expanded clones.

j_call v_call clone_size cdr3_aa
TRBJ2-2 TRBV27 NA CASSSDRKLAGANTGELFF
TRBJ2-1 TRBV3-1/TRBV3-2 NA CASSQDGLAGLVNEQFF
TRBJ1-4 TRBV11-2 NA CASSGTPGTATNEKLFF
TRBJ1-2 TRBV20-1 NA CSAYQNYGYTF
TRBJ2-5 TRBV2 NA CASRASLAGAETQYF
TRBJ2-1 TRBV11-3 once CASSLVGNEQFF
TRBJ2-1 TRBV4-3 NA CASSQDGTSGRRDNEQFF
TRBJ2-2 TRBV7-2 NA CASSLEVGRSTTGELFF
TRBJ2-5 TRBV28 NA CASSLLRGETQYF
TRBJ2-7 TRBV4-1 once CASSLGLGGRPSYEQYF
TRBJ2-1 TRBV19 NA CASSILGSSYNEQFF
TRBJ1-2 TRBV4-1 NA CASSQVQGPYGYTF
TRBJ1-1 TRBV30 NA CAWSVGTAEAFF
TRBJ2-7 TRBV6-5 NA CASSLKGGGSYEQYF
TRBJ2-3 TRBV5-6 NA CASSSNRDTDTQYF
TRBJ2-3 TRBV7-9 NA CASSLAGVAGTQYF
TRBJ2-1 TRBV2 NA CASREPGQKFF
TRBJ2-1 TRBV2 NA CASSDNSGLAGNNEQFF
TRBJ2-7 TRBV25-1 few CASSDPSGSMYEQYF
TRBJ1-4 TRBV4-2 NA CASSQEQGAWEKLFF
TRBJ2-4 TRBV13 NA CASSERDAKNIQYF
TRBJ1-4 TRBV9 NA CASSVGQGGEKLFF
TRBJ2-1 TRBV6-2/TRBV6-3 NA CASSPGLAGTYNEQFF
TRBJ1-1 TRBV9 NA CASSKGGTEAFF
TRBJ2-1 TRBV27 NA CASRGRGRDEQFF
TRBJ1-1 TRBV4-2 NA CASSWGGNTEAFF
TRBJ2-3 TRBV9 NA CASSVPSGTSTDTQYF
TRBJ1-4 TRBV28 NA CASSSLDEKLFF
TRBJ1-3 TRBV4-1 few CASSHLGGVRNTIYF
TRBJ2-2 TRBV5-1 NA CASALGLPTGELFF
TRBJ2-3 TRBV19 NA CASSIGAGGNTQYF
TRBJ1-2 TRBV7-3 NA CASSPTGGARNYGYTF
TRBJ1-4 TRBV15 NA CATSRGTGRAGGEKLFF
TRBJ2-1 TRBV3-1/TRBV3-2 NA CASSQDRGGSFNEQFF
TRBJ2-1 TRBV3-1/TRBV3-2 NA CASSHPRGLLLNEQFF
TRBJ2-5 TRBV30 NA CAWKLLANQETQYF
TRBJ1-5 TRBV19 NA CASTERGTGTQPQHF
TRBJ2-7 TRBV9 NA CASSESPGQGYEQYF
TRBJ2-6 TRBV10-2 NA CASSEGLVPSGANVLTF
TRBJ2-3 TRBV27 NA CASRRTGRADTQYF
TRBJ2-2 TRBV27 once CATSREIRTGELFF
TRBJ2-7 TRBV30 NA CAGDSSYEQYF
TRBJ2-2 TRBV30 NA CAWSVGATGELFF
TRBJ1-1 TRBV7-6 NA CASSLLRASDGTEAFF
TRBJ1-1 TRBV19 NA CASSIGRSTEAFF
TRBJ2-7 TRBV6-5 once CATSKTGFREQYF
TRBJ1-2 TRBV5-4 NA CASSLARRDYGYTF
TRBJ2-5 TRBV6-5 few CASSYDWDSKETQYF
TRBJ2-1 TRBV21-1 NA CASSKGQGVTYNEQFF
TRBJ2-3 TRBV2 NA CATSPGLSADTQYF
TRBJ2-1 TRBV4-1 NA CASSQQRLAGGNEQFF
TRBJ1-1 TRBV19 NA CASILTGMNTEAFF
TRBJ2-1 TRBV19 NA CASQISGRQSNEQFF